Shown below are 16 T cell receptor beta chains from a single sample sequenced in a study of control samples from healthy donors and cancer patients. Sequencing used immunoSEQ multiplex PCR; TCRdb keeps in-frame clones, though not all of them. This sample yields 150,000 or so clones, of which 80% to 90% are seen a single time; approximately 1.8% belongs to the top ten. Sequencing used blood. The receptors shown here come from a man in his late teens or twenties in good health.

V gene TRBV5-4 combines with J gene TRBJ2-4, with no clear D. Per the germline V gene, CDR1 is SGHNT and CDR2 is YYREEE (reference sequence). This CDR3 is 14 amino acids long. Trimming left V 0 bases short and J 6 bases short, with 10 bases between. The CDR3 region is CASSLGPAVNIQYF. CDR3 nucleotide sequence: TGTGCCAGCAGCTTGGGTCCAGCCGTAAACATTCAGTACTTC.

In the case of this clone: Other DNA variants within this sample encode the same CDR3. The chain carries TRBV9 and TRBJ2-3; D may correspond to TRBD1 or TRBD2 (5 bases each). V was pared by 0 bases and J by 1 base, with 9 bases between. CDR1 and CDR2 (germline): SGDLS, YYNGEE. The CDR3 length is 15 residues. The CDR3 bases are TGTGCCAGCAGCGTAGGAGGGGTGGGCACAGATACGCAGTATTTT. It is translated as CASSVGGVGTDTQYF.

The genes are TRBV3-1 (or the pseudogene TRBV3-2) and TRBJ2-1, with TRBD1 identical over 8 bases. Looked up from germline, CDR1 is LGHDT and CDR2 is YNNKEL (reference sequence). The CDR3 length is 13 residues. Trimming removed 3 bases from V and 8 bases from J; junction bases left unmatched: 3. The DNA for the CDR3 is TGTGCCAGCAGCCAGGACAGGGAAGATGAGCAGTTCTTC. Amino acid sequence: CASSQDREDEQFF.

The chain is built from TRBV7-2 and TRBJ2-3; 8 nucleotides align to TRBD2. J was trimmed by 2 bases and V by 5 bases; bases with no gene match: 3. CDR3 length: 14 residues. In germline, CDR1 is SGHTA, CDR2 FQGNSA. The CDR3 region is CASSPSGSTDTQYF. In DNA, the CDR3 is TGTGCCAGCAGCCCTAGCGGGTCCACAGATACGCAGTATTTT.

The chain couples TRBV29-1 to TRBJ1-2, with 7 bases fitting TRBD1. V lost 8 bases to trimming and J lost 4 bases; unmatched junction nucleotides: 4. CDR1 is SQVTM and CDR2 is ANQGSEA in the germline V gene. This CDR3 is 11 amino acids long. This CDR3 is CSLRDSYGYTF. Written as DNA, the CDR3 is TGCAGCCTCCGGGACAGCTATGGCTACACCTTC.

This chain links TRBV4-2 with TRBJ1-2; D call uncertain. CDR3 length equals 12 residues. Germline V gene data show CDR1 as LGHNA and CDR2 as YNFKEQ. Deletions cut 4 bases from V and 6 bases from J, with 9 bases between. The CDR3 DNA reads TGTGCCAGCAGCCGACTTGACGATGGCTACACCTTC. Translating it yields CASSRLDDGYTF.

This clone showed up just once. The genes are TRBV27 and TRBJ1-5; D gene unclear. V was shortened by 4 bases and J by 2 bases, with 18 bases between the two germline ends. Germline V CDR1 and CDR2: MNHEY, SMNVEV (reference sequence). The CDR3 extends over 17 amino acids. The CDR3 DNA reads as TGTGCCAGCAGTTATCAGTGGAGCTTGGCGGGCAATCAGCCCCAGCATTTT. Residues: CASSYQWSLAGNQPQHF.

This chain connects TRBV28 to TRBJ1-2; D not resolved. Trimming cost V 4 bases and J 4 bases, with 7 bases left between them. Germline lookup yields CDR1 MDHEN and CDR2 SYDVKM. This CDR3 has 12 amino acids. The CDR3 protein is CASSSSFYGYTF. In DNA, the CDR3 is TGTGCCAGCAGTTCCAGCTTCTATGGCTACACCTTC.

This chain joins TRBV7-9 and TRBJ2-3, with 8 bases aligning to TRBD2. Germline CDR1 SEHNR, CDR2 FQNEAQ (reference sequence). The CDR3 runs to 15 residues. Germline trimming cut 4 bases from V and 4 bases from J; bases unmatched to any gene: 7. The CDR3 region has the DNA TGTGCCAGCAGCTCGGGGGGGAATTGGGCAGATACGCAGTATTTT. It is translated as CASSSGGNWADTQYF.

The chain carries TRBV6-6 and TRBJ2-3; D assignment may be TRBD1 or TRBD2 (5 bases each). CDR3 length: 15 amino acids. V was pared by 3 bases and J by 3 bases, with 13 bases between. The germline V gene encodes CDR1 MNHNY and CDR2 SVGAGI (reference sequence). DNA of the CDR3: TGTGCCAGCAGTTATTTGGGTGGGGGAACAGATACGCAGTATTTT. This gives the protein CASSYLGGGTDTQYF.

The rearrangement uses TRBV2 and TRBJ2-5; TRBD2 matches at 7 bases. Germline loops: CDR1 SNHLY, CDR2 FYNNEI. With V trimmed by 2 bases and J by 4 bases, 7 bases remained unmatched. The CDR3 is 15 residues long. The CDR3 coding sequence is TGTGCCAGCAGTGAATCGAGGGGAGGGAGAGAGACCCAGTACTTC. Amino acid sequence: CASSESRGGRETQYF.

V is TRBV2 and J is TRBJ2-2; D possibly corresponds to TRBD1 (6 bases). V was shortened by 6 bases and J by 1 base, with 15 bases between the two germline ends. The CDR3 length is 16 residues. The V gene's germline CDR1 is SNHLY and CDR2 FYNNEI. The CDR3 DNA reads as TGTGCCAGCAGCCCGACAGGATCCCTGAACACCGGGGAGCTGTTTTTT. It yields the protein CASSPTGSLNTGELFF.

The chain is built from TRBV3-1 (or the pseudogene TRBV3-2) and TRBJ2-1, with 10 bases lining up with TRBD1. Germline trimming cut 6 bases from V and 8 bases from J; bases unmatched to any gene: 13. Germline CDR1 and CDR2: LGHDT and YNNKEL (reference sequence). The CDR3 is made up of 16 amino acids. The DNA of the CDR3 is TGTGCCAGCAGTGCCTGGGGGACAGGGGAAGTAGATGAGCAGTTCTTC. Translated, it gives CASSAWGTGEVDEQFF.

The CDR3 region has the DNA TGTGCCAGCAGTTTCCCTGAGGAGGGGCCCACCTACGAGCAGTACTTC. It translates to CASSFPEEGPTYEQYF. The gene calls are TRBV28 and TRBJ2-7, with D possibly being TRBD2 (6 bases). The CDR3 loop spans 16 amino acids. Germline V gene lookup returns CDR1 MDHEN and CDR2 SYDVKM. V lost 3 bases, J lost 2 bases, and 17 bases lay in between.

As to this clone: At one of its ends the junction is not consistent with the germline gene, which may arise from a read error. The chain carries TRBV28 and TRBJ2-7; 9 positions agree with TRBD2. This CDR3 comprises 14 residues. Germline assignment: CDR1 MDHEN and CDR2 SYDVKM. The DNA for the CDR3 is TGTGCCAGCACTTTAGCGGGGGCCGGATACGAGCAGTACTTC. Its translation: CASTLAGAGYEQYF.

This chain joins TRBV18 and TRBJ2-3, with 9 positions matching TRBD1. The J segment lost 3 bases and the V segment lost 4 bases, leaving 5 bases of the junction unmatched. In germline, CDR1 is KGHSH, CDR2 LQKENI. CDR3 length equals 15 residues. CDR3 nucleotides: TGTGCCAGCTCACTCGGGACAGGGATGACAGATACGCAGTATTTT. Its translation: CASSLGTGMTDTQYF.